A single T cell receptor (beta chain) is shown here with its context. Its specificity is unknown. The data are from a study of blood T cells in healthy people across ages. Using a J-beta primer mix together with a sample-barcoded 5' primer, a second PCR was run for roughly 7 to 11 cycles. TCRdb ran MiXCR on the 5' RACE reads and lists one entry per CDR3 protein. The data hold just over 800,000 distinct CDR3 sequences, with roughly 60% observed a single time. V was shortened by 1 base and J by 11 bases, with 17 bases between the two germline ends. Germline CDR1 reads SGHTA; CDR2 reads FQGNSA. The CDR3 runs to 14 residues. General observations from the study: Researchers report that TCR beta diversity correlated strongly with naive T cell percentage. Age advanced and TCR beta diversity per million T cells fell, roughly linearly.

The sequencing input was blood. This clonotype originated in a man younger than 45 in good health. The J gene is TRBJ2-5, the V gene TRBV7-2, with no clear D. The CDR3 DNA reads TGTGCCAGCAGCTTAGGCCTAGTGGGTAATGAGCAGTACTTC. Residues: CASSLGLVGNEQYF.